Below are 28 T cell receptor beta chains sequenced from a single sample in a study of blood T cell repertoires in COVID-19. TCRdb keeps only in-frame clones here, not all; method: immunoSEQ multiplex PCR. This repertoire shows 270,000 or so clones, approximately 81% found once; its top ten account for less than 4%. Sequenced input: peripheral blood. Receptors were obtained from a woman aged 18 to 35 with acute or convalescent COVID-19.

The V call is TRBV9, the J call TRBJ2-1; 13 bases map to TRBD2. Per germline, CDR1 SGDLS and CDR2 YYNGEE. The CDR3 runs to 16 residues. Trimming at V came to 4 bases and at J to 7 bases, leaving 8 bases not matched to a gene. The CDR3 protein is CASSPVLAGGMNEQFF. DNA of the CDR3: TGTGCCAGCAGCCCAGTACTAGCGGGAGGGATGAATGAGCAGTTCTTC.

V gene TRBV11-3 combines with J gene TRBJ1-1, with D possibly being TRBD1 (6 bases). Trimming removed 3 bases at V and 7 bases at J, with 12 bases between. The CDR3 has 13 amino acids. Germline lookup yields CDR1 SGHNT and CDR2 YENEEA. The DNA for the CDR3 is TGTGCCAGCAGCTTGGGTGGACAGTATGAAGCTTTCTTT. Amino acid sequence: CASSLGGQYEAFF.

This clone was seen a few times. J is TRBJ2-7 and V is TRBV18; 8 bases match TRBD1. With 8 bases clipped from V and 0 bases from J, the junction kept 9 bases outside the gene matches. Germline CDR1 is KGHSH and CDR2 is LQKENI. This CDR3 is 15 amino acids long. Here the CDR3 DNA reads TGTGCCAGCCAACCGAAAGACAGGGGCTCCTACGAGCAGTACTTC. Protein product: CASQPKDRGSYEQYF.

This CDR3 is CASSFSGSVYEQYF. CDR3 nucleotide sequence: TGTGCCAGCAGTTTTAGCGGGAGTGTGTACGAGCAGTACTTC. J is TRBJ2-7 and V is TRBV27, with TRBD2 matching 9 bases. V was pared by 3 bases and J by 4 bases, with 4 bases of the junction left unmatched. This CDR3 contains 14 residues. Germline V gene data show CDR1 as MNHEY and CDR2 as SMNVEV (reference sequence).

The chain links TRBV2 to TRBJ2-7; TRBD1 is a possible D gene (7 bases). Germline assignment: CDR1 SNHLY and CDR2 FYNNEI. The CDR3 has 15 amino acids. Trimming pared 1 base from V and 0 bases from J, leaving 10 bases between. CDR3 amino acids: CASSEGGTVSYEQYF. The DNA for the CDR3 is TGTGCCAGCAGTGAAGGCGGGACAGTCTCCTACGAGCAGTACTTC.

The J gene is TRBJ2-2, the V gene TRBV9, with D possibly being TRBD2 (5 bases). The CDR3 runs to 16 residues. The V gene lost 0 bases and the J gene lost 3 bases, with 12 bases spanning the gap. The germline V gene encodes CDR1 SGDLS and CDR2 YYNGEE. The CDR3 region is CASSVVRLPDTGELFF. The CDR3 bases are TGTGCCAGCAGCGTAGTACGACTACCCGACACCGGGGAGCTGTTTTTT.

The chain recombines TRBV6-6 with TRBJ1-3, with D tentatively TRBD1 (6 bases). The CDR3 has 14 residues. Per germline, CDR1 MNHNY and CDR2 SVGAGI (reference sequence). V lost 6 bases and J lost 1, with 10 bases in between. The CDR3 here is CASSSGQSGNTIYF. In DNA form, the CDR3 reads TGTGCCAGCAGCTCCGGACAGTCTGGAAACACCATATATTTT.

The chain joins TRBV4-3 to TRBJ1-1; tentatively, D is TRBD1 (6 bases). The CDR3 sequence is 17 residues long. The germline V and J ends were trimmed by 2 bases and 3 bases, with 19 bases remaining between them. Germline V gives CDR1 LGHNA, CDR2 YSLEER. Here the CDR3 DNA reads TGCGCCAGCAGCCAATCCTCCCTGGGCAGGGGTTACACTGAAGCTTTCTTT. Residues: CASSQSSLGRGYTEAFF.

The gene calls are TRBV9 and TRBJ2-1; the match to TRBD2 covers 11 bases. The V segment lost 4 bases and the J segment 8 bases; nucleotides outside the gene matches: 11. From germline, CDR1 is SGDLS and CDR2 YYNGEE. This CDR3 contains 16 residues. CDR3 coding DNA: TGTGCCAGCAGCCCAACGGGACTAGCGGACGGGGATGAGCAGTTCTTC. Its protein is CASSPTGLADGDEQFF.

This clone was observed a handful of times. The CDR3 is CSASSGGDGSPLHF. CDR3 DNA sequence: TGCAGTGCTAGTTCGGGGGGCGATGGTTCACCCCTCCACTTT. The chain is built from TRBV20-1 and TRBJ1-6; TRBD1 might be the D (6 bases). There are 14 residues in the CDR3. Germline V gives CDR1 DFQATT, CDR2 SNEGSKA (reference sequence). V dropped 3 bases and J dropped 9 bases, with 15 bases sitting between them.

The CDR3 nucleotides read TGTGCCAGCAGCTTCGGACAGGACTATGGCTACACCTTC. It encodes CASSFGQDYGYTF. The genes are TRBV7-9 and TRBJ1-2; 7 bases map to TRBD1. Germline V gene sequence: CDR1 SEHNR, CDR2 FQNEAQ (reference sequence). CDR3 length: 13 residues. The ends lost 3 bases at V and 3 bases at J; junction bases unmatched: 1.

This clone was seen a handful of times. The chain combines TRBV28 with TRBJ1-2, with D tentatively TRBD1 (5 bases). V was shortened by 3 bases and J by 8 bases, with 22 bases between the two germline ends. Germline V lookup: CDR1 MDHEN, CDR2 SYDVKM. CDR3 size: 16 residues. DNA for the CDR3: TGTGCCAGCAGTTTGGGCATACGGGACTCCGTACGGGGCTACACCTTC. Translation: CASSLGIRDSVRGYTF.

The V and J genes are TRBV19 and TRBJ1-2, with a weak D call TRBD1 (5 bases). CDR1 LNHDA and CDR2 SQIVND come from the germline V gene (reference sequence). V lost 9 bases and J 6 bases, leaving 17 bases between the germline ends. CDR3 length: 13 amino acids. This CDR3 is CASSQGILDGYTF. For the CDR3, the DNA is TGTGCCAGCAGCCAGGGAATCCTCGATGGCTACACCTTC.

The chain couples TRBV7-9 to TRBJ2-5; D perhaps matches TRBD2 (5 bases). The CDR3 contains 16 residues. V was pared by 2 bases and J by 1 base, with 14 bases between. From germline, CDR1 is SEHNR and CDR2 FQNEAQ (reference sequence). CDR3 sequence (DNA): TGTGCCAGCAGCTTAAGGGCAGGAGGTCCCCAAGAGACCCAGTACTTC. Its translation: CASSLRAGGPQETQYF.

V is TRBV5-1 and J is TRBJ2-2, with 9 positions matching TRBD2. V shed 0 bases, J shed 7 bases, and the junction held 7 bases outside the gene matches. Germline CDR1 and CDR2: SGHRS and YFSETQ. The CDR3 is 16 amino acids. The CDR3 loop reads CASSLAAGGPNGELFF. The CDR3 nucleotides are TGCGCCAGCAGCTTGGCGGCGGGAGGGCCGAACGGGGAGCTGTTTTTT.

This chain links TRBV10-3 with TRBJ2-1; 11 positions match TRBD2. The length of the CDR3 is 16 residues. V shed 7 bases, J shed 9 bases, and the junction held 14 bases outside the gene matches. CDR1 and CDR2 from the germline V gene are ENHRY and SYGVKD. For the CDR3, the DNA is TGTGCCATCAAAGCCGATACTAGCGGGAGACTAAGTGAGCAGTTCTTC. It translates to CAIKADTSGRLSEQFF.

V and J are TRBV21-1 and TRBJ2-3; no DNA check was done on the table's D call, TRBD1. TRBV21-1 is a listed pseudogene. The CDR3 spans 17 residues. This CDR3 reads CASSNSQIKQGADTQYF. The CDR3 bases are TGTGCCAGCAGCAATTCCCAAATAAAGCAGGGGGCAGATACGCAGTATTTT.

This clone was counted between two and nine times. The chain carries TRBV10-3 and TRBJ2-7; maybe TRBD2 (5 bases). Trimming pared 0 bases from V and 7 bases from J, leaving 16 bases between. The CDR3 covers 15 residues. The V gene's germline CDR1 is ENHRY and CDR2 SYGVKD. This CDR3 reads CAISESADGVGEQYF. The CDR3 DNA sequence: TGTGCCATCAGTGAGTCTGCGGACGGGGTTGGAGAGCAGTACTTC.

The chain employs TRBV7-2 and TRBJ2-5, with 7 positions matching TRBD2. CDR3 length: 16 residues. V shed 5 bases, J shed 2 bases, and the junction held 11 bases outside the gene matches. CDR1 is SGHTA and CDR2 is FQGNSA in the germline V gene. In DNA, the CDR3 is TGTGCCAGCAGCCAGTGGGGGGGAGTAGGACAAGAGACCCAGTACTTC. It yields the protein CASSQWGGVGQETQYF.

The chain carries TRBV7-3 and TRBJ2-2; TRBD2 is a possible D gene (5 bases). The CDR3 runs to 15 residues. V lost 3 bases and J lost 5, with 13 bases in between. CDR1 and CDR2 from the germline V gene are SGHTA and FQGTGA. This chain's CDR3 is CASSFKGVETGELFF. CDR3 nucleotide sequence: TGTGCCAGCAGCTTTAAGGGAGTTGAAACCGGGGAGCTGTTTTTT.

The CDR3 DNA is TGTGCCAGCAGCTTTTTGAGGGCCTCTCTGTCCTACAATGAGCAGTTCTTC. Protein: CASSFLRASLSYNEQFF. V gene TRBV7-2 combines with J gene TRBJ2-1; D might be TRBD2 (5 bases). Trimming took off 3 bases at V and 1 base at J, with 16 bases between the two ends. CDR1 is SGHTA and CDR2 is FQGNSA in the germline V gene. This CDR3 has 17 residues.

This clone appeared a few times. The chain combines TRBV2 with TRBJ1-2; D is possibly TRBD1 (6 bases). Trimming took off 5 bases at V and 0 bases at J, with 10 bases between the two ends. Germline CDR1 is SNHLY and CDR2 is FYNNEI. The length of the CDR3 is 14 residues. As DNA, the CDR3 is TGTGCCAGCAGTCCACAGGGAGCTAACTATGGCTACACCTTC. Protein: CASSPQGANYGYTF. Drawing the rest from reference TRBV2 and TRBJ1-2, the complete variable domain is EPEVTQTPSHQVTQMGQEVILRCVPISNHLYFYWYRQILGQKVEFLVSFYNNEISEKSEIFDDQFSVERPDGSNFTLKIRSTKLEDSAMYFCASSPQGANYGYTFGSGTRLTVV.

This clone was observed a handful of times. This sequence joins TRBV27 and TRBJ2-7; D is possibly TRBD1 (6 bases). CDR3 size: 15 residues. The germline V gene has CDR1 MNHEY and CDR2 SMNVEV (reference sequence). The germline V and J ends were trimmed by 2 bases and 4 bases, with 15 bases remaining between them. The CDR3 bases are TGTGCCAGCAGTTTAGAGTGGGGGACAACATACGAGCAGTACTTC. This encodes CASSLEWGTTYEQYF.

This rearrangement joins TRBV29-1 to TRBJ2-3, with 8 bases that match TRBD1. The germline V gene has CDR1 SQVTM and CDR2 ANQGSEA. Trimming cost V 3 bases and J 4 bases; bases outside gene matches: 12. The CDR3 contains 16 residues. The CDR3 DNA reads TGCAGCGTTGAGGGGGTGGACAGGGAGAGCGCAGATACGCAGTATTTT. It is translated as CSVEGVDRESADTQYF.

As to this clone: The same CDR3 also results from other DNA sequences found in this sample. The chain has TRBV20-1 and TRBJ1-1, with D unresolved. CDR3 length equals 10 residues. Trimming stripped 2 bases from V and 8 bases from J, with 6 bases between. Germline V gene sequence: CDR1 DFQATT, CDR2 SNEGSKA (reference sequence). For the CDR3, the DNA is TGCAGTGCTAGACGGGGAGAAGCTTTCTTT. It is translated as CSARRGEAFF.

V and J are TRBV7-9 and TRBJ1-1; D may be TRBD1 (6 bases). The germline gives CDR1 SEHNR, CDR2 FQNEAQ (reference sequence). The CDR3 is 13 amino acids. V was pared by 1 base and J by 11 bases, with 14 bases between. The CDR3 is CASSLVSQGAAFF. The CDR3 DNA sequence: TGTGCCAGCAGCTTAGTTTCACAGGGCGCTGCTTTCTTT.

The chain combines TRBV27 with TRBJ2-1; perhaps TRBD2 as D (6 bases). Germline CDR1 and CDR2: MNHEY and SMNVEV (reference sequence). Trimming pared 6 bases from V and 0 bases from J, leaving 9 bases between. This CDR3 has 14 amino acids. As DNA, the CDR3 is TGTGCCAGCAGGACCGGGAGCTCCTACAATGAGCAGTTCTTC. Protein sequence: CASRTGSSYNEQFF.

This chain connects TRBV7-9 to TRBJ1-2, with TRBD1 as a possible D gene (5 bases). The V end was cut by 3 bases, the J end by 8 bases, with 16 bases between. CDR1 and CDR2 from the germline V gene are SEHNR and FQNEAQ (reference sequence). The CDR3 has 14 residues. The CDR3 region has the DNA TGTGCCAGCAGCTTGGGCCCTGCTGGGGGGGGCTACACCTTC. Protein product: CASSLGPAGGGYTF.